This entry lists 9 T cell receptor beta chains sequenced from one sample in a study of shared clonotypes between healthy human individuals (TCRdb year 2020). CD8 naive samples consisted of CD45RO-negative cells that were positively selected for CCR7, yielding a CD45RA+CCR7+ population without TemRA cells. Library preparation used the immunoSEQ multiplex PCR assay. TCRdb retrieved this table from immuneACCESS and kept in-frame rearrangements only. Not all clones are present; in checked studies, unresolved V genes account for under half, and no reason is known for the remainder. This sample is represented by roughly 1,800,000 clones; about 95% of them were singletons. Together, the top ten hold 1% to 1.5% of the sample. Sequencing used naive CD8+ T cells sorted from blood. The label giving this sample's cell subset or site can be read as: CD45RA+CCR7+. The receptors stem from a man younger than 35 in good health.

This clone was counted a single time. This same CDR3 is encoded by further DNA sequences in the sample. V gene TRBV6-6 combines with J gene TRBJ2-7; a possible D gene is TRBD2 (6 bases). V lost 4 bases and J lost 0, with 7 bases in between. There are 13 residues in the CDR3. CDR1 MNHNY and CDR2 SVGAGI come from the germline V gene (reference sequence). The CDR3 reads CASSLGGSYEQYF. The CDR3 region has the DNA TGTGCCAGCAGTTTGGGGGGCTCCTACGAGCAGTACTTC.

The chain is built from TRBV6-1 and TRBJ2-7, with D possibly called TRBD1 or TRBD2 (5 bases each). The CDR3 covers 13 residues. CDR1 and CDR2 (germline): MNHNS, SASEGT. V gave up 5 bases and J gave up 0 bases, with 8 bases separating them. This chain's CDR3 is CASSLGTSYEQYF. The CDR3 coding sequence is TGTGCCAGCAGTTTGGGGACCTCCTACGAGCAGTACTTC.

The J gene is TRBJ2-3, the V gene TRBV30; unclear D gene. Trimming shortened V by 2 bases and J by 6 bases, and 6 bases separated the two germline ends. The CDR3 runs to 11 residues. Germline V CDR1 and CDR2: GTSNPN, SVGIG (reference sequence). The CDR3 is CAWSWDDTQYF. The CDR3 bases are TGTGCCTGGAGTTGGGATGATACGCAGTATTTT.

Comments on this clone: The identical CDR3 is also encoded by other nucleotide sequences in the sample. The CDR3 reads CASSYYSNQPQHF. DNA for the CDR3: TGTGCCAGCAGTTACTATAGCAATCAGCCCCAGCATTTT. This chain uses TRBV6-5 with TRBJ1-5, with D unclear. This CDR3 region has 13 residues. V shed 1 base and J shed 0 bases, with 1 base lying between them. Germline V gene lookup returns CDR1 MNHEY and CDR2 SVGAGI.

V gene TRBV27 combines with J gene TRBJ2-3, with 10 bases lining up with TRBD2. The CDR3 extends over 16 amino acids. V shed 6 bases and J 5 bases; nucleotides not matched to a gene: 11. Germline CDR1 is MNHEY and CDR2 is SMNVEV (reference sequence). The DNA of the CDR3 is TGTGCCAGCAGAACTCTCGGGGCTAGCGGGGGAGATACGCAGTATTTT. It codes for CASRTLGASGGDTQYF.

The V call is TRBV2, the J call TRBJ2-1; possibly TRBD2 for D (7 bases). V was clipped by 2 bases and J by 10 bases, with 12 bases between them. The CDR3 has 13 residues. In germline, CDR1 is SNHLY, CDR2 FYNNEI. The CDR3 DNA sequence: TGTGCCAGCAGTGAAAGGGGGGGCACGGAGCAGTTCTTC. Its translation is CASSERGGTEQFF.

The gene calls are TRBV5-1 and TRBJ1-6, with unresolved D. CDR3 length equals 16 residues. Per germline, CDR1 SGHRS and CDR2 YFSETQ. The V gene lost 1 base and the J gene lost 2 bases, with 10 bases spanning the gap. CDR3 sequence reads: CASSLTAGPYNSPLHF. The CDR3 DNA reads as TGCGCCAGCAGCTTGACAGCAGGCCCCTATAATTCACCCCTCCACTTT.

In regard to this clone: Other DNA sequences within the sample encode an identical CDR3. This sequence joins TRBV7-9 and TRBJ1-1; 7 nucleotides line up with TRBD1. Germline V gene sequence: CDR1 SEHNR, CDR2 FQNEAQ (reference sequence). The CDR3 loop spans 12 amino acids. V was pared by 5 bases and J by 8 bases, with 5 bases of the junction left unmatched. The CDR3 protein is CASSLDRAEAFF. DNA for the CDR3: TGTGCCAGCAGCCTTGACAGGGCCGAAGCTTTCTTT. Using reference TRBV7-9 and TRBJ1-1 for the parts outside the CDR3, the full variable domain is DTGVSQNPRHKITKRGQNVTFRCDPISEHNRLYWYRQTLGQGPEFLTYFQNEAQLEKSRLLSDRFSAERPKGSFSTLEIQRTEQGDSAMYLCASSLDRAEAFFGQGTRLTVV.

This clone was detected only once. The CDR3 nucleotides read TGTGCCAGCAGTTACTCGACCGGGCCACTCACCTACGAGCAGTACTTC. Its translation is CASSYSTGPLTYEQYF. The chain uses TRBV6-5 and TRBJ2-7; no definite D call. Trimming pared 0 bases from V and 2 bases from J, leaving 14 bases between. Looked up from germline, CDR1 is MNHEY and CDR2 is SVGAGI. The CDR3 has 16 amino acids.